These 23 T cell receptor beta chains came from one sample sequenced in a study of cytomegalovirus exposure and HLA in healthy donors (dated by TCRdb to the late 2010s). The method was the immunoSEQ multiplex PCR assay. For the multiplex PCR, a mixture combining 60 forward primers for TCR Vbeta segments and 13 reverse primers for TCR Jbeta segments was used. TCRdb's version of the immuneACCESS table is confined to in-frame rearrangements and falls short of the full clone set. An unresolved V gene accounts for under half of the shortfall where checked; the remainder is of unknown origin. The sample table shows 150,000 to 200,000 clones, and less than 90% are seen once. Of the sample, over 1.5% falls within the top ten clones. Sequenced: PBMCs. The receptors were gathered from a woman aged 18-30 years in good health and CMV-seronegative.

This chain connects TRBV19 to TRBJ1-1; D uncertain. CDR3 length: 10 residues. In germline, CDR1 is LNHDA, CDR2 SQIVND (reference sequence). V was pared by 7 bases and J by 8 bases, with 8 bases between. The CDR3 DNA is TGTGCCAGTATTGGGGAGGAAGCTTTCTTT. Protein sequence: CASIGEEAFF.

This sequence joins TRBV19 and TRBJ1-1; D not resolved. CDR3 length equals 12 residues. From germline, CDR1 is LNHDA and CDR2 SQIVND (reference sequence). Trimming cost V 7 bases and J 5 bases, with 11 bases left between them. The DNA of the CDR3 is TGTGCCAGTATGGACGGAGGGACTGAAGCTTTCTTT. Protein: CASMDGGTEAFF. The variable domain in full, completed from reference TRBV19 and TRBJ1-1, reads DGGITQSPKYLFRKEGQNVTLSCEQNLNHDAMYWYRQDPGQGLRLIYYSQIVNDFQKGDIAEGYSVSREKKESFPLTVTSAQKNPTAFYLCASMDGGTEAFFGQGTRLTVV.

V and J are TRBV7-6 and TRBJ2-3; 13 bases fit TRBD2. V lost 2 bases to trimming and J lost 4 bases; unmatched junction nucleotides: 6. Germline V lookup: CDR1 SGHVS, CDR2 FNYEAQ. This CDR3 contains 17 residues. In DNA, the CDR3 is TGTGCCAGCAGCTTAATGGGACTAGCGGGATACTCAGATACGCAGTATTTT. It encodes CASSLMGLAGYSDTQYF.

The V gene is TRBV19, the J gene TRBJ2-7; 11 bases agree with TRBD2. The germline gives CDR1 LNHDA, CDR2 SQIVND (reference sequence). After removal of 5 bases from V and 1 base from J, the junction contained 7 bases not matched to a gene. The length of the CDR3 is 16 residues. CDR3 DNA: TGTGCCAGTAGTCCGAGGGGACTAGCGGCTTCCTACGAGCAGTACTTC. Its translation is CASSPRGLAASYEQYF.

The rearrangement links TRBV5-1 to TRBJ1-4, with 12 bases fitting TRBD1. With 0 bases clipped from V and 7 bases from J, the junction kept 16 bases outside the gene matches. Germline values: CDR1 SGHRS, CDR2 YFSETQ. The CDR3 is 20 amino acids. The CDR3 protein is CASSLAGTGGSSGLSEKLFF. The CDR3 nucleotides are TGCGCCAGCAGCTTGGCCGGGACAGGGGGCTCTTCGGGGTTGAGTGAAAAACTGTTTTTT.

V usage is TRBV7-2 and J usage is TRBJ1-3, with a possible D match to TRBD1 (5 bases). V was trimmed by 2 bases and J by 4 bases, leaving 24 bases between them. CDR3 length equals 19 residues. Germline loops: CDR1 SGHTA, CDR2 FQGNSA. The CDR3 here is CASSLFGSWNRGNGNTIYF. CDR3 DNA: TGTGCCAGCAGCTTATTTGGTTCCTGGAATAGGGGCAACGGAAACACCATATATTTT.

The chain is built from TRBV27 and TRBJ2-1; 14 nucleotides match TRBD2. The trim removed 2 bases at V and 5 bases at J, leaving 11 bases unmatched. CDR1 and CDR2 (germline): MNHEY, SMNVEV (reference sequence). The CDR3 loop spans 19 amino acids. CDR3 coding DNA: TGTGCCAGCAGTTTAGAGGGGACTAGCGGGAGATCGGTCCACAATGAGCAGTTCTTC. Encoded protein: CASSLEGTSGRSVHNEQFF.

This sequence joins TRBV6-1 and TRBJ2-5; D not resolved. With the DNA end fitting TRBJ2-7 better, the J assignment may be wrong. The germline CDR1 and CDR2 sequences are MNHNS and SASEGT. There are 14 residues in the CDR3. CDR3 bases: TGTGCCAGCAGTGAAATTTGGCCGTACTACGAGCAGTACTTC. This gives the protein CASSEIWPYYEQYF.

This clone was detected only once. The genes are TRBV15 and TRBJ1-2, with D tentatively TRBD1 (5 bases). CDR1 LNHNV and CDR2 YYDKDF come from the germline V gene (reference sequence). This CDR3 has 16 residues. V lost 8 bases to trimming and J lost 0 bases, with 19 bases between them. This CDR3 is CATGGGGEKANYGYTF. The CDR3 region has the DNA TGTGCCACCGGCGGGGGGGGTGAAAAAGCTAACTATGGCTACACCTTC.

This clone was found a few times. J is TRBJ1-4 and V is TRBV6-5; TRBD1 agrees at 9 bases. This CDR3 is built from 12 residues. Germline CDR1 reads MNHEY; CDR2 reads SVGAGI. Trimming at V came to 8 bases and at J to 8 bases, leaving 3 bases not matched to a gene. CDR3 sequence reads: CASGDREEKLFF. The CDR3 DNA follows: TGTGCCAGCGGGGACAGGGAGGAAAAACTGTTTTTT.

The chain links TRBV7-2 to TRBJ2-3, with a weak D call TRBD2 (7 bases). The CDR3 loop spans 16 amino acids. The germline V and J ends were trimmed by 4 bases and 3 bases, with 17 bases remaining between them. In germline, CDR1 is SGHTA, CDR2 FQGNSA. CDR3: CASSSRGGGITDTQYF. In DNA form, the CDR3 reads TGTGCCAGCAGCTCCCGAGGGGGGGGGATTACAGATACGCAGTATTTT.

The J gene is TRBJ2-7, the V gene TRBV5-1, with D maybe TRBD2 (6 bases). Trimming took off 0 bases at V and 3 bases at J, with 13 bases between the two ends. Germline V gene sequence: CDR1 SGHRS, CDR2 YFSETQ. This CDR3 has 15 residues. The CDR3: CASSLEPAGLYEQYF. The CDR3 DNA reads as TGCGCCAGCAGCTTGGAGCCAGCGGGCCTCTACGAGCAGTACTTC. Using reference TRBV5-1 and TRBJ2-7 for the parts outside the CDR3, the full variable domain is KAGVTQTPRYLIKTRGQQVTLSCSPISGHRSVSWYQQTPGQGLQFLFEYFSETQRNKGNFPGRFSGRQFSNSRSEMNVSTLELGDSALYLCASSLEPAGLYEQYFGPGTRLTVT.

This sequence joins TRBV5-1 and TRBJ2-7; 7 bases map to TRBD1. CDR3 length: 15 amino acids. CDR1 SGHRS and CDR2 YFSETQ come from the germline V gene. V shed 4 bases, J shed 2 bases, and the junction held 9 bases outside the gene matches. The chain's CDR3 is CASSVGTAAAYEQYF. The CDR3 coding sequence is TGCGCCAGCAGCGTAGGGACAGCCGCGGCCTACGAGCAGTACTTC.

This CDR3 reads CASSNTGINYGYTF. CDR3 DNA sequence: TGTGCCAGCAGCAACACAGGGATTAACTATGGCTACACCTTC. The genes are TRBV2 and TRBJ1-2; possible D gene TRBD1, 6 bases. The CDR3 is made up of 14 amino acids. Per the germline V gene, CDR1 is SNHLY and CDR2 is FYNNEI. Trimming took off 6 bases at V and 1 base at J, with 12 bases between the two ends.

This sequence joins TRBV6-4 and TRBJ1-1; D unresolved. In germline, CDR1 is MRHNA, CDR2 SNTAGT. V was shortened by 5 bases and J by 7 bases, with 14 bases between the two germline ends. This CDR3 has 13 amino acids. The CDR3 loop reads CASSTEMGGEAFF. The CDR3 coding sequence is TGTGCCAGCAGTACTGAAATGGGAGGTGAAGCTTTCTTT.

The chain uses TRBV5-8 and TRBJ1-5, with a weak D call TRBD1 (6 bases). From germline, CDR1 is SGHTS and CDR2 YDEGEE. V lost 4 bases to trimming and J lost 4 bases, with 21 bases between them. This CDR3 comprises 17 residues. The CDR3 loop reads CASSLEQGQPLNQPQHF. The CDR3 region has the DNA TGTGCCAGCAGCCTTGAGCAGGGGCAACCTTTAAATCAGCCCCAGCATTTT.

The count of this clone is one. This chain uses TRBV6-5 with TRBJ1-5; weak D call: TRBD1 (5 bases). V lost 1 base and J 3 bases, leaving 13 bases between the germline ends. CDR1 is MNHEY and CDR2 is SVGAGI in the germline V gene. The CDR3 covers 16 residues. Here the CDR3 DNA reads TGTGCCAGCAGTTACTTTAATCGCAGGGACAATCAGCCCCAGCATTTT. Its translation is CASSYFNRRDNQPQHF.

The rearrangement uses TRBV28 and TRBJ1-5, with unresolved D. Germline V gene lookup returns CDR1 MDHEN and CDR2 SYDVKM. The CDR3 extends over 16 amino acids. The V gene lost 2 bases and the J gene lost 1 base, with 12 bases spanning the gap. CDR3: CASSLIGRISNQPQHF. In nucleotides, the CDR3 is TGTGCCAGCAGTTTAATAGGCAGGATAAGCAATCAGCCCCAGCATTTT.

The rearrangement uses TRBV28 and TRBJ2-7; 10 nucleotides match TRBD2. The CDR3 is 14 residues long. CDR1 and CDR2 (germline): MDHEN, SYDVKM. V lost 8 bases to trimming and J lost 0 bases; unmatched junction nucleotides: 4. This CDR3 reads CASGKREGSYEQYF. The CDR3 region has the DNA TGTGCCAGCGGAAAGCGGGAGGGCTCCTACGAGCAGTACTTC.

The chain joins TRBV9 to TRBJ2-6; possibly TRBD1 for D (6 bases). V shed 4 bases and J shed 2 bases, with 13 bases lying between them. The germline V gene encodes CDR1 SGDLS and CDR2 YYNGEE. The CDR3 has 16 amino acids. Here the CDR3 reads CASSPGTSAGANVLTF. CDR3 coding DNA: TGTGCCAGCAGCCCAGGGACATCTGCTGGGGCCAACGTCCTGACTTTC.

CDR3 amino acids: CASTDRFNSPLHF. The CDR3 bases are TGTGCCAGTACCGACAGATTTAATTCACCCCTCCACTTT. The chain is built from TRBV19 and TRBJ1-6; D may be TRBD1 (5 bases). This CDR3 is 13 amino acids long. In germline, CDR1 is LNHDA, CDR2 SQIVND (reference sequence). V was cut by 7 bases and J by 6 bases, with 10 bases left in between.

The chain's CDR3 is CASSRTSGYNEQFF. CDR3 nucleotides: TGTGCCAGTAGTCGGACTAGCGGGTACAATGAGCAGTTCTTC. V gene TRBV19 combines with J gene TRBJ2-1; the match to TRBD2 covers 11 bases. The germline V gene encodes CDR1 LNHDA and CDR2 SQIVND (reference sequence). The V segment lost 5 bases and the J segment 4 bases; nucleotides outside the gene matches: 1. The CDR3 spans 14 residues.

The V call is TRBV11-2, the J call TRBJ1-2, with D unclear. CDR3 length: 15 residues. Between the trimmed V and J ends, which lost 0 bases and 4 bases, there was a span of 12 bases. CDR1 is SGHAT and CDR2 is FQNNGV in the germline V gene. CDR3 region: CASSLDSAEPYGYTF. In DNA form, the CDR3 reads TGTGCCAGCAGCTTAGATTCGGCGGAACCCTATGGCTACACCTTC. Full variable domain (rest looked up from reference TRBV11-2 and TRBJ1-2): EAGVAQSPRYKIIEKRQSVAFWCNPISGHATLYWYQQILGQGPKLLIQFQNNGVVDDSQLPKDRFSAERLKGVDSTLKIQPAKLEDSAVYLCASSLDSAEPYGYTFGSGTRLTVV.